This T cell receptor beta chain stems from a study of read filtering for tumor transcriptome and immune sequencing. Looking at the study overall: R-ISS stage counts were under ten for I, approximately 15 for II, 6 or 7 for III. Transcriptome libraries were built from DNase-treated RNA.

Molecular barcoded adaptors covering alpha/delta and beta/gamma chains were used on approximately 400 ng RNA. TCRdb independently ran MiXCR on the reads; one entry per CDR3 protein. In the table there are 45,000 to 55,000 distinct CDR3 sequences, roughly 12% of which are singletons. Study-level points and caveats: The sorted CD138-negative fraction was a mixed bone marrow immune population, not purified T cells.

On this clonotype: The antigen is unknown. One end of the junction fails to match germline, which may point to a read error.

This TCR was recovered from a donor aged 40 or older with multiple myeloma. Sequencing was carried out using a population of CD138-negative cells sorted from bone marrow.

Here the CDR3 reads CGVEDSTDTQYF. In nucleotides, the CDR3 is TGCGGCGTAGAAGACTCCACAGATACGCAGTATTTT. The V and J genes are TRBV29-1 and TRBJ2-3; D remains unclear. Germline CDR1 is SQVTM and CDR2 is ANQGSEA. The CDR3 covers 12 residues.